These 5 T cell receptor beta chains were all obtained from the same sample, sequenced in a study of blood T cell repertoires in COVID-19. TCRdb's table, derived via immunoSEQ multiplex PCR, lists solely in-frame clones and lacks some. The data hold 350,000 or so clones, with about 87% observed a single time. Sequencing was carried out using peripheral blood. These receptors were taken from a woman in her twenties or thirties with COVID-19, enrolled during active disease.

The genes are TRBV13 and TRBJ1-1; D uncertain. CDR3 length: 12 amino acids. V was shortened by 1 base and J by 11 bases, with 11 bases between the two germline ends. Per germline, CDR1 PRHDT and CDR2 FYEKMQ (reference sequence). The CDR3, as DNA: TGTGCCAGCAGCTTAGCTTTCGCGGTGGCTTTCTTT. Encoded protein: CASSLAFAVAFF.

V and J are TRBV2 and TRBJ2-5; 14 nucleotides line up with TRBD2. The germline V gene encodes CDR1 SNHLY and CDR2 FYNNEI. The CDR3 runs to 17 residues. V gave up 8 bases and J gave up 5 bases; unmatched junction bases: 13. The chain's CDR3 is CASEGLAGEPHGETQYF. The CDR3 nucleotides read TGTGCCAGCGAGGGACTAGCGGGGGAACCGCACGGGGAGACCCAGTACTTC.

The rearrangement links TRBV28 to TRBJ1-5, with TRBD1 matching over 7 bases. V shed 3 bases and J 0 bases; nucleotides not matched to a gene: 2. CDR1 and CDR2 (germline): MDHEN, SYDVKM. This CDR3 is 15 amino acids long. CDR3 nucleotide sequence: TGTGCCAGCAGTTTGGGACAGTATAGCAATCAGCCCCAGCATTTT. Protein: CASSLGQYSNQPQHF.

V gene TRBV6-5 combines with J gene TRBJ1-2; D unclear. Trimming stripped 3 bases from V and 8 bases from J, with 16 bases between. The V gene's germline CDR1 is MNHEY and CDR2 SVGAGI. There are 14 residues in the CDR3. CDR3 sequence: CASSYSREGGGYTF. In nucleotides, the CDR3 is TGTGCCAGCAGTTATTCGAGGGAGGGAGGAGGCTACACCTTC.

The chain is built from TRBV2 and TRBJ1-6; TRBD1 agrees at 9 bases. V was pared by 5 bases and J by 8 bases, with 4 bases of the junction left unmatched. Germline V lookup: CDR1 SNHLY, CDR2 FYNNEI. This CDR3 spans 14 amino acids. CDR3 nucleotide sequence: TGTGCCAGCAGTTCGGGACAGGGTTATTCACCCCTCCACTTT. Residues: CASSSGQGYSPLHF.